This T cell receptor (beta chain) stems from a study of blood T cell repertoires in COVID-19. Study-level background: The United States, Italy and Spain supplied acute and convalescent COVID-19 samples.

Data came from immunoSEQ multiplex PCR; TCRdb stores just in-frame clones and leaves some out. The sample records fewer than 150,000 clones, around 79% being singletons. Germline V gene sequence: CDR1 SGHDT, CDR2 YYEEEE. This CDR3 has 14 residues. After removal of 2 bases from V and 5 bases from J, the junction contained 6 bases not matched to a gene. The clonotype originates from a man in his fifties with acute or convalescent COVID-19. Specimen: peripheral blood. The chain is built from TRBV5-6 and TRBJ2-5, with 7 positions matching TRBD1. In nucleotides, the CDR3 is TGTGCCAGCAGCTTATTGGACAGGTGGGAGACCCAGTACTTC. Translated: CASSLLDRWETQYF.